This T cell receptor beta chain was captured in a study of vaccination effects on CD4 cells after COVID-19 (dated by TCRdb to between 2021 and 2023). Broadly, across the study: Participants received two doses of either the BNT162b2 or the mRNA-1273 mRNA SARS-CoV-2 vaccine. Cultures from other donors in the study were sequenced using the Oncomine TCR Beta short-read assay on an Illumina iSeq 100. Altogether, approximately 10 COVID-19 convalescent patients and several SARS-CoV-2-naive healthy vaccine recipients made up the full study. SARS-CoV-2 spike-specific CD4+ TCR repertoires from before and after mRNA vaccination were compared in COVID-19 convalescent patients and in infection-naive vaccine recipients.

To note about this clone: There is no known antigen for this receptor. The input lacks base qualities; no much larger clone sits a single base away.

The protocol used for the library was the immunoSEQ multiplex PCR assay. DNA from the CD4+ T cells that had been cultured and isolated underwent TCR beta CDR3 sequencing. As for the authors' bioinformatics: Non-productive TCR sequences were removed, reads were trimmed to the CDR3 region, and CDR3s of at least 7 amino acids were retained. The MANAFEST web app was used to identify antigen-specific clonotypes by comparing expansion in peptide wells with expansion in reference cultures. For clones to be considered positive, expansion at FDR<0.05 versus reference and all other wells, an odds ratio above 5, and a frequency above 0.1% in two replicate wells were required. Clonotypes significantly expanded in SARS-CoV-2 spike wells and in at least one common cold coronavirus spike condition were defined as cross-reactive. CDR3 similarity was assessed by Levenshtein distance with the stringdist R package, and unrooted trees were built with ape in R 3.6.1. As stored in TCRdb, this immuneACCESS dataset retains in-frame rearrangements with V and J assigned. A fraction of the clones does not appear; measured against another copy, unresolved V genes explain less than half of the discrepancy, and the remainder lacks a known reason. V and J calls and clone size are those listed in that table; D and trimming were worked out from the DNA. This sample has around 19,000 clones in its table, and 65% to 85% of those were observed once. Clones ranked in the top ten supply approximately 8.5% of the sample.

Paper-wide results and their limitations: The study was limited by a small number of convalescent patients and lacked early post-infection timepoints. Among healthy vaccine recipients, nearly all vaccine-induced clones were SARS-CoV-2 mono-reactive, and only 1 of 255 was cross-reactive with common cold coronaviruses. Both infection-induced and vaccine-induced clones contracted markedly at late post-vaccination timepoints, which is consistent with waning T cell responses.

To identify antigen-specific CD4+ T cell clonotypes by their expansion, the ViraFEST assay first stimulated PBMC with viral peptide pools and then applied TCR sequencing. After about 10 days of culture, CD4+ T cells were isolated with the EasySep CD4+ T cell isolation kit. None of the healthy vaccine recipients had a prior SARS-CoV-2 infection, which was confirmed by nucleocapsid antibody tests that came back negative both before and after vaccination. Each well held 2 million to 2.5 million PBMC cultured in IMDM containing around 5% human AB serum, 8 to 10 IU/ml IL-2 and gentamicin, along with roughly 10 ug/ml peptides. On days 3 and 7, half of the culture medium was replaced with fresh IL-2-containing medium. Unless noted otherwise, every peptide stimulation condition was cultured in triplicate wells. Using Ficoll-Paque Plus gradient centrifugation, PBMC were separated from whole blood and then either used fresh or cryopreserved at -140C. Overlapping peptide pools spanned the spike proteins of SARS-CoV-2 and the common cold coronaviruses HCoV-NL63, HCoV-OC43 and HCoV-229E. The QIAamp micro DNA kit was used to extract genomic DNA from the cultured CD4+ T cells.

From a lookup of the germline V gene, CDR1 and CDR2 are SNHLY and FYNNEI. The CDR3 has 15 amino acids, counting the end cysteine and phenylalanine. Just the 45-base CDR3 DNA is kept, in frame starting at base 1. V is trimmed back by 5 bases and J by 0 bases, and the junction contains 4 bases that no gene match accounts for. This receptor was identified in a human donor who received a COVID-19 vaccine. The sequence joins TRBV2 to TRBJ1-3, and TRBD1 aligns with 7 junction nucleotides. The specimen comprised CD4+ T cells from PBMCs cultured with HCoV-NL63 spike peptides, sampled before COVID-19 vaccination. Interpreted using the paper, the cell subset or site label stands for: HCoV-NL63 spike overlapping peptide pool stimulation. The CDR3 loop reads CASSWDSVSGNTIYF. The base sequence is TGTGCCAGCAGTTGGGACAGCGTCTCTGGAAACACCATATATTTT.